The source of this TCR beta chain is a study of technical replicates of blood from several donors. This clone was counted a single time. Only in-frame clones appear in the TCRdb table, and some are missing; sequencing was by immunoSEQ multiplex PCR. The table records tens of thousands of clones, over 85% of them present only once. Sequencing input: PBMCs. This TCR derives from a human donor in good health. Some clones in this sample may be carry-over from other donors' samples.

The CDR3 bases are TGTGCCAGCAGCTTGGTGGCCTTACAGACAGATACGCAGTATTTT. Translating gives CASSLVALQTDTQYF. The chain employs TRBV5-5 and TRBJ2-3; D remains unclear. The germline CDR1 and CDR2 sequences are SGHKS and YYEKEE (reference sequence). The CDR3 sequence is 15 residues long. The V end was cut by 0 bases, the J end by 3 bases, with 11 bases between. The variable domain in full, completed from reference TRBV5-5 and TRBJ2-3, reads DAGVTQSPTHLIKTRGQQVTLRCSPISGHKSVSWYQQVLGQGPQFIFQYYEKEERGRGNFPDRFSARQFPNYSSELNVNALLLGDSALYLCASSLVALQTDTQYFGPGTRLTVL.